A selection of T cell receptor beta chains follows, all from one sample in a study of Graves' ophthalmopathy and Graves' hyperthyroidism. TCRdb called the multiplex PCR reads again in MiXCR, with one record for every CDR3 protein. The sample lists about 550,000 distinct CDR3 sequences; approximately 35% were seen once. Material: peripheral blood or thyroid tissue (not recorded which). These receptors were taken from an adult man with Graves' hyperthyroidism. The CDR3 runs from the conserved cysteine through the conserved F or W.

>TRBV7-9
CASSIDNLGYTIYF
>TRBV7-9
CASSLDGLREQYF
>TRBV7-2
CASSRPLGKLFF
>TRBV20-1
CSARESPGFHEQYF
>TRBV6-5
CASSPAGRAYEAFF
>TRBV9
CASAPGSGGNTF
>TRBV7-3
CASTQGNGANVLTF
>TRBV10-3
CAISESRSGGTGELFF
>TRBV27
CASSLSGGANEQYF
>TRBV19
CASSRTTNEQYF
>TRBV25-1
CATSGQDGYEQYF
>TRBV6-5
CASSPGTRSDTQYF
>TRBV7-2
CASSFLPRFGTLNTEAFF
>TRBV2
CAIMGQGGGYTF
>TRBV30
CASEGQGSKTQYF